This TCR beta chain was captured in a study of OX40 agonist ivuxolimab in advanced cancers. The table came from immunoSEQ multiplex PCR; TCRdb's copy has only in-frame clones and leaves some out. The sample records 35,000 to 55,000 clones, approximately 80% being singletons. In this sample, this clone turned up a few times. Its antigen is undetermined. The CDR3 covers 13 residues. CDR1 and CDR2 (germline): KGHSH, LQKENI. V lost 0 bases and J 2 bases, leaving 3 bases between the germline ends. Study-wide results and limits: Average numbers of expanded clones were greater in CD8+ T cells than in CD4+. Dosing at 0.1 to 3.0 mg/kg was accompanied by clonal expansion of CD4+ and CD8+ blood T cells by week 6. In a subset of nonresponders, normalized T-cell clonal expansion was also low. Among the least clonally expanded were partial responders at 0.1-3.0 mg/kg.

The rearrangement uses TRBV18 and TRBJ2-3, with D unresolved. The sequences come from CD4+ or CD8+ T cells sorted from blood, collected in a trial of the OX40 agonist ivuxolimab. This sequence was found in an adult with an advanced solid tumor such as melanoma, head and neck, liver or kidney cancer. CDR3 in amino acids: CASSPPVTDTQYF. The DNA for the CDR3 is TGTGCCAGCTCACCACCGGTCACAGATACGCAGTATTTT.